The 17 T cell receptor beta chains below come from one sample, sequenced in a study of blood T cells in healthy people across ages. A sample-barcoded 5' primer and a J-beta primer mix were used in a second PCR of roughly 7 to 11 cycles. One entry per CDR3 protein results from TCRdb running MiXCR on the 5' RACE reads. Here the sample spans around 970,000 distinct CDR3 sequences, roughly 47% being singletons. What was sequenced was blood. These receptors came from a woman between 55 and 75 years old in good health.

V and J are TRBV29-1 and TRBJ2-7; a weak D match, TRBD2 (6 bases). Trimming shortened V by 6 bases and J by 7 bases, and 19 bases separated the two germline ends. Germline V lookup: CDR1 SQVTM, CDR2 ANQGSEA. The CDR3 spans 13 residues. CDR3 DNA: TGCAGCGTCATATCCGGGAGCCTAATGGAGCAGTACTTC. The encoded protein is CSVISGSLMEQYF.

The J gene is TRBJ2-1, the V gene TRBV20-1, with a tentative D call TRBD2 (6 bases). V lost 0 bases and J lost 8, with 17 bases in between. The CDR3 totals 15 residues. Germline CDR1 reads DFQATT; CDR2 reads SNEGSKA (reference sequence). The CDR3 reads CSARDRAKRDYEQFF. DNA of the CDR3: TGCAGTGCTAGAGATAGGGCCAAAAGGGACTATGAGCAGTTCTTC.

DNA for the CDR3: TGTGCCAGCAGACCCTCTTTTAGGGACTATGGCTACACCTTC. As protein: CASRPSFRDYGYTF. The V and J genes are TRBV6-5 and TRBJ1-2; no definite D call. Germline V CDR1 and CDR2: MNHEY, SVGAGI. The V end was cut by 6 bases, the J end by 3 bases, with 14 bases between. The CDR3 consists of 14 residues.

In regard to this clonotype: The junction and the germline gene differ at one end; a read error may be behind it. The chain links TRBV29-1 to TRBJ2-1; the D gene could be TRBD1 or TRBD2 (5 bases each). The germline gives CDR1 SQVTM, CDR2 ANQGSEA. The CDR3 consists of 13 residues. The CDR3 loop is CSAGQSSYNDQFF. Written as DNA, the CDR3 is TGCAGCGCGGGGCAGAGCTCCTACAATGATCAGTTCTTC.

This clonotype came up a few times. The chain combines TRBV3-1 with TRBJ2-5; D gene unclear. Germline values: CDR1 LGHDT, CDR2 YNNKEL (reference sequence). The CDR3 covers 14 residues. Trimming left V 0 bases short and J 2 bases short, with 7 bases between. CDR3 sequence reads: CASSQDPGQETQYF. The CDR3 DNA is TGTGCCAGCAGCCAAGATCCAGGTCAAGAGACCCAGTACTTC.

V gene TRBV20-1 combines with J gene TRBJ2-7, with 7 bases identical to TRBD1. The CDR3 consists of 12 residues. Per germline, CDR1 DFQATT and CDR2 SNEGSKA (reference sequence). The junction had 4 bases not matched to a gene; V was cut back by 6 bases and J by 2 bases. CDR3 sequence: CSANRGAYEQYF. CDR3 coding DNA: TGCAGTGCAAACAGGGGAGCCTACGAGCAGTACTTC.

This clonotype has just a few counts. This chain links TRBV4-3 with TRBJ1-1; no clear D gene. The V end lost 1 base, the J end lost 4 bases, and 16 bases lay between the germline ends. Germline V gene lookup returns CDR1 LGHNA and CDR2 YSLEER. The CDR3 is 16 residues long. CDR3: CASSQGLGRGSTEAFF. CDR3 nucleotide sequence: TGCGCCAGCAGCCAAGGTCTCGGGCGAGGTAGCACTGAAGCTTTCTTT.

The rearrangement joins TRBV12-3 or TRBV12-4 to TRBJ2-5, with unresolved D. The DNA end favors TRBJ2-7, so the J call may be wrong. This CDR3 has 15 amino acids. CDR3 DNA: TGTGCCAGCAGGCCTCTCCGGGTACCTTCCTACGAGCAGTACTTC. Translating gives CASRPLRVPSYEQYF.

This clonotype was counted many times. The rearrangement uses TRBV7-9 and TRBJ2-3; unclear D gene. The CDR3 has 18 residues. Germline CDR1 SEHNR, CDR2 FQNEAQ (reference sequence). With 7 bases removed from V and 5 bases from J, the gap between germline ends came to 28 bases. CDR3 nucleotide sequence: TGTGCCAGCATCGATTCCGTCTGGGCCGGCTCTCGTGGAGATACGCAGTATTTT. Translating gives CASIDSVWAGSRGDTQYF.

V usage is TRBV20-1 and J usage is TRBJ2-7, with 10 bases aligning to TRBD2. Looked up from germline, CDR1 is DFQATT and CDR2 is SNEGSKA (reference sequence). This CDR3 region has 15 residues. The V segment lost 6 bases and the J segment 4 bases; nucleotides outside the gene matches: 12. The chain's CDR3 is CSALGLAGVEYEQYF. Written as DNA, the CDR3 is TGCAGTGCCCTGGGGCTAGCGGGAGTGGAGTACGAGCAGTACTTC.

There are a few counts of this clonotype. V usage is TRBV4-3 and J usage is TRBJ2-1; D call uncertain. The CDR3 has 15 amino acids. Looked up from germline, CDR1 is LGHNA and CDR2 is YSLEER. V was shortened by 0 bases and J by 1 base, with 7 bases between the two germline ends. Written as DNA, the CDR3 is TGCGCCAGCAGCCAAGAATCGCGGTCCTACAATGAGCAGTTCTTC. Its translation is CASSQESRSYNEQFF.

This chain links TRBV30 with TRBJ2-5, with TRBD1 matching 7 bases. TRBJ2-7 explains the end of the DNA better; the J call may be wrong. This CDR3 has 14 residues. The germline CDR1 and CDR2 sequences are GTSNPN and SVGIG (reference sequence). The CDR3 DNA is TGTGCCTGGAGCCCCTGGACAGGATCCTACGAGCAGTACTTC. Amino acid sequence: CAWSPWTGSYEQYF.

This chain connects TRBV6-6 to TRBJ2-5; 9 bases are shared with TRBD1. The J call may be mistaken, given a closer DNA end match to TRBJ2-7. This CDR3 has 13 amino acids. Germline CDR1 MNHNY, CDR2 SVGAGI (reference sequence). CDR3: CATLGQGTTEQYF. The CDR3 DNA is TGTGCCACCCTCGGACAGGGGACGACCGAGCAGTACTTC.

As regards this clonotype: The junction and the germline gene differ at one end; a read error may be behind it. Here the CDR3 reads CAGSLSGHLQETQYF. In DNA, the CDR3 is TGTGCCGGCAGCTTATCGGGACACCTACAAGAGACCCAGTACTTC. The genes are TRBV7-9 and TRBJ2-5, with a possible D match to TRBD1 (6 bases). The V gene's germline CDR1 is SEHNR and CDR2 FQNEAQ (reference sequence). CDR3 length equals 15 residues.

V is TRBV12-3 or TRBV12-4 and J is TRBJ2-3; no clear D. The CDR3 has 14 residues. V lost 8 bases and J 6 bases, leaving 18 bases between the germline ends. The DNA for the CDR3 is TGTGCCAGCGGGATTGGTGGGATTGGGGATACGCAGTATTTT. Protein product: CASGIGGIGDTQYF.

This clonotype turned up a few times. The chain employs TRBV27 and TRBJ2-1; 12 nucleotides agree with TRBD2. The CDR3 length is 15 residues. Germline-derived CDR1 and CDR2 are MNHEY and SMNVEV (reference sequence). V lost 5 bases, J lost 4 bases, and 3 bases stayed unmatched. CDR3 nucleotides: TGTGCCAGCAGTCCAGGACTAGCGGGGTACAATGAGCAGTTCTTC. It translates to CASSPGLAGYNEQFF.

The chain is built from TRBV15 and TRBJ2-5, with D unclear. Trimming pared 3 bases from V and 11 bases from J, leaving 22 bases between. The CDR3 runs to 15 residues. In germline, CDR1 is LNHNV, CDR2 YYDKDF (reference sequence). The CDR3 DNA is TGTGCCACCAGCAGGGACCTCGACTTTTTAAATGAGCAGTACTTC. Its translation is CATSRDLDFLNEQYF.